The 25 T cell receptor beta chains presented below share a single source sample, sequenced in a study of CD8+ T cells in alopecia areata. As to treatment: oral pan-JAK inhibitor, 5-10 mg twice daily. The authors extracted RNA and reverse transcribed it into cDNA as the sequencing template. Sequenced by immunoSEQ multiplex PCR; TCRdb stores in-frame clones only, minus some. The table has more than 150,000 clones, approximately 50% seen once. The sample here was CD8+ T cells sorted from blood, taken around week 54, from a patient treated with tofacitinib. The receptors originated from a human donor with alopecia areata.

This clone has a handful of counts. The chain links TRBV6-6 to TRBJ2-6, with D uncertain. The germline V and J ends were trimmed by 0 bases and 2 bases, with 5 bases remaining between them. Germline lookup yields CDR1 MNHNY and CDR2 SVGAGI (reference sequence). The CDR3 covers 15 residues. As DNA, the CDR3 is TGTGCCAGCAGTTACTCAGGGACTGGGGCCAACGTCCTGACTTTC. It translates to CASSYSGTGANVLTF.

CDR3 region: CASSSQLEAFF. The CDR3 bases are TGTGCCAGCAGTTCTCAACTAGAAGCTTTCTTT. The rearrangement uses TRBV27 and TRBJ1-1; D uncertain. There are 11 residues in the CDR3. The V gene lost 4 bases and the J gene lost 8 bases, with 8 bases spanning the gap. CDR1 is MNHEY and CDR2 is SMNVEV in the germline V gene (reference sequence).

J is TRBJ1-3 and V is TRBV25-1, with D unclear. Germline loops: CDR1 MGHDK, CDR2 SYGVNS. The germline V and J ends were trimmed by 0 bases and 2 bases, with 11 bases remaining between them. This CDR3 is 16 amino acids long. DNA for the CDR3: TGTGCCAGCAGTGAATATCTTGGGAATACTGGAAACACCATATATTTT. It is translated as CASSEYLGNTGNTIYF.

This clone has just a few counts. This chain links TRBV27 with TRBJ1-5; 8 positions match TRBD1. After removal of 7 bases from V and 5 bases from J, the junction contained 16 bases not matched to a gene. CDR1 is MNHEY and CDR2 is SMNVEV in the germline V gene (reference sequence). This CDR3 has 17 amino acids. DNA for the CDR3: TGTGCCAGCACCATAGACAGGGGTGCCCGTAAGGATCAGCCCCAGCATTTT. This gives the protein CASTIDRGARKDQPQHF.

The chain is built from TRBV5-6 and TRBJ2-7; D gene unclear. This CDR3 is built from 16 residues. Germline V lookup: CDR1 SGHDT, CDR2 YYEEEE. V gave up 3 bases and J gave up 0 bases, with 16 bases separating them. The CDR3 bases are TGTGCCAGCAGCTCTAACGGCCCCTTCTCCTCCTACGAGCAGTACTTC. This translates into CASSSNGPFSSYEQYF.

The rearrangement uses TRBV4-1 and TRBJ1-5; TRBD1 agrees at 7 bases. Per germline, CDR1 MGHRA and CDR2 YSYEKL. The trim removed 5 bases at V and 7 bases at J, leaving 17 bases unmatched. The CDR3 runs to 17 residues. CDR3 protein: CASSAPLATGLRQPQHF. In nucleotides, the CDR3 is TGCGCCAGCAGCGCCCCCCTCGCGACAGGGCTTCGACAGCCCCAGCATTTT.

This clone was counted between two and nine times. V usage is TRBV29-1 and J usage is TRBJ2-1, with 11 bases matching TRBD2. This CDR3 spans 17 amino acids. The J segment lost 0 bases and the V segment lost 2 bases, leaving 6 bases of the junction unmatched. Germline V gives CDR1 SQVTM, CDR2 ANQGSEA. The CDR3 bases are TGCAGCGTTGAAAGGATAGCGGGGGGGGTCTCCTACAATGAGCAGTTCTTC. This codes for CSVERIAGGVSYNEQFF.

The chain uses TRBV30 and TRBJ1-2, with 8 bases lining up with TRBD1. Germline lookup yields CDR1 GTSNPN and CDR2 SVGIG (reference sequence). The CDR3 is made up of 13 amino acids. CDR3 nucleotides: TGTGCTTCCACCGGGACAGGACGCTATGGCTACACCTTC. Residues: CASTGTGRYGYTF.

The J gene is TRBJ2-1, the V gene TRBV30; D uncertain. CDR1 is GTSNPN and CDR2 is SVGIG in the germline V gene (reference sequence). The V gene lost 0 bases and the J gene lost 7 bases, with 7 bases spanning the gap. This CDR3 contains 12 residues. CDR3 in amino acids: CAWSVVSNEQFF. The CDR3 DNA follows: TGTGCCTGGAGTGTAGTTAGTAATGAGCAGTTCTTC.

V gene TRBV4-3 combines with J gene TRBJ1-2; 11 nucleotides agree with TRBD1. V lost 5 bases and J lost 6; bases outside the gene matches: 11. The CDR3 has 16 residues. Germline assignment: CDR1 LGHNA and CDR2 YSLEER. CDR3 nucleotides: TGCGCCAGCAGCGGACGGGACAGGGGGTTATTTGATGGCTACACCTTC. Its protein is CASSGRDRGLFDGYTF.

This rearrangement joins TRBV30 to TRBJ1-4; D is unclear. V gave up 5 bases and J gave up 3 bases, with 10 bases separating them. The CDR3 totals 13 residues. The germline V gene encodes CDR1 GTSNPN and CDR2 SVGIG (reference sequence). CDR3 amino acids: CAWCSQPNEKLFF. CDR3 nucleotides: TGTGCCTGGTGTAGTCAGCCTAATGAAAAACTGTTTTTT.

This clone was observed a few times. The V and J genes are TRBV7-9 and TRBJ1-2; the D is unclear. Germline CDR1 SEHNR, CDR2 FQNEAQ (reference sequence). The CDR3 spans 9 residues. Trimming removed 7 bases at V and 7 bases at J, with 4 bases between. CDR3 sequence (DNA): TGTGCCAGCATCCGTGGCTACACCTTC. Its protein is CASIRGYTF.

The sample holds a few counts of this clone. The gene calls are TRBV6-5 and TRBJ1-5; D is ambiguous. Germline CDR1 reads MNHEY; CDR2 reads SVGAGI. V dropped 5 bases and J dropped 3 bases, with 8 bases sitting between them. The CDR3 runs to 13 residues. The CDR3, as DNA: TGTGCCAGCAGTAGTCACCACAATCAGCCCCAGCATTTT. Amino acids: CASSSHHNQPQHF.

This chain connects TRBV5-6 to TRBJ2-2; D ambiguous. Germline CDR1 reads SGHDT; CDR2 reads YYEEEE. Trimming cost V 2 bases and J 8 bases, with 4 bases left between them. The CDR3 covers 11 residues. The CDR3 DNA is TGTGCCAGCAGCTTCCAGGGGGAGCTGTTTTTT. As protein: CASSFQGELFF.

The chain carries TRBV14 and TRBJ1-6; D may be TRBD1 (5 bases). V was shortened by 1 base and J by 7 bases, with 11 bases between the two germline ends. Germline V gives CDR1 SGHDN, CDR2 FVKESK. The CDR3 covers 15 residues. CDR3 in amino acids: CASSQAQGMNSPLHF. CDR3 bases: TGTGCCAGCAGCCAAGCTCAGGGTATGAATTCACCCCTCCACTTT. Full variable domain (outside the CDR3, taken from reference TRBV14 and TRBJ1-6): EAGVTQFPSHSVIEKGQTVTLRCDPISGHDNLYWYRRVMGKEIKFLLHFVKESKQDESGMPNNRFLAERTGGTYSTLKVQPAELEDSGVYFCASSQAQGMNSPLHFGNGTRLTVT.

The chain employs TRBV29-1 and TRBJ1-2; D remains ambiguous. The CDR3 length is 13 residues. V lost 4 bases and J lost 4, with 13 bases in between. The germline CDR1 and CDR2 sequences are SQVTM and ANQGSEA. CDR3 sequence: CSVGEEQFYGYTF. CDR3 DNA: TGCAGCGTTGGTGAGGAACAGTTCTATGGCTACACCTTC.

This chain uses TRBV27 with TRBJ1-1, with 8 bases fitting TRBD1. The CDR3 is made up of 18 amino acids. CDR1 and CDR2 (germline): MNHEY, SMNVEV (reference sequence). Germline trimming cut 2 bases from V and 4 bases from J; bases unmatched to any gene: 15. The CDR3 region is CASSLSPFRTGLGTEAFF. The CDR3 DNA reads as TGTGCCAGCAGTTTAAGTCCCTTTAGGACAGGGCTGGGCACTGAAGCTTTCTTT.

This clone occurred a few times. V usage is TRBV7-2 and J usage is TRBJ2-5; TRBD2 agrees at 12 bases. CDR1 and CDR2 (germline): SGHTA, FQGNSA. Trimming cost V 5 bases and J 5 bases; bases outside gene matches: 15. This CDR3 comprises 18 residues. CDR3 amino acids: CASSTSRLAGGQGETQYF. CDR3 DNA: TGTGCCAGCAGCACCTCCCGGCTAGCGGGGGGGCAGGGGGAGACCCAGTACTTC.

The chain is built from TRBV30 and TRBJ2-1; D not resolved. The CDR3 sequence is 14 residues long. Trimming pared 3 bases from V and 0 bases from J, leaving 9 bases between. CDR1 is GTSNPN and CDR2 is SVGIG in the germline V gene (reference sequence). The CDR3 spells CAWSVQSSYNEQFF. The CDR3 DNA reads as TGTGCCTGGAGCGTACAGAGCTCCTACAATGAGCAGTTCTTC.

This clone was recorded a few times. The gene calls are TRBV30 and TRBJ1-2; maybe TRBD1 (5 bases). V gave up 4 bases and J gave up 8 bases, with 14 bases separating them. Per germline, CDR1 GTSNPN and CDR2 SVGIG (reference sequence). There are 12 residues in the CDR3. The CDR3, as DNA: TGTGCCTGGACTGTAAGGAGGGACGGCTACACCTTC. Translation gives CAWTVRRDGYTF.

The sample holds a few counts of this clone. Different DNA sequences within this sample yield the same CDR3. The chain carries TRBV25-1 and TRBJ1-1, with D uncertain. Between the trimmed V and J ends, which lost 6 bases and 1 base, there was a span of 6 bases. The CDR3 is 12 residues long. Germline lookup yields CDR1 MGHDK and CDR2 SYGVNS. CDR3 protein: CASRGENTEAFF. The CDR3 DNA reads as TGTGCCAGCAGGGGAGAGAACACTGAAGCTTTCTTT.

This chain uses TRBV27 with TRBJ2-3; D unresolved. This CDR3 contains 15 residues. Between the trimmed V and J ends, which lost 3 bases and 1 base, there was a span of 11 bases. CDR1 MNHEY and CDR2 SMNVEV come from the germline V gene (reference sequence). The chain's CDR3 is CASSFVGSGTDTQYF. The CDR3 coding sequence is TGTGCCAGCAGTTTTGTAGGGTCTGGCACAGATACGCAGTATTTT.

This chain connects TRBV10-3 to TRBJ2-3, with TRBD1 matching over 8 bases. The CDR3 has 17 residues. Trimming cost V 4 bases and J 1 base; bases outside gene matches: 10. Germline V lookup: CDR1 ENHRY, CDR2 SYGVKD. The CDR3 region has the DNA TGTGCCATCAGTGTTCTCCCGGACAGGGTAGGCACAGATACGCAGTATTTT. Amino acids: CAISVLPDRVGTDTQYF.

This chain links TRBV2 with TRBJ2-7, with D hard to call. This CDR3 contains 15 residues. Germline V gene lookup returns CDR1 SNHLY and CDR2 FYNNEI. V was pared by 4 bases and J by 1 base, with 14 bases between. The CDR3 region has the DNA TGTGCCAGCAGTGGGCGAGCCATAAGGTCCTACGAGCAGTACTTC. Residues: CASSGRAIRSYEQYF.

The chain links TRBV5-6 to TRBJ1-2, with D unresolved. Germline lookup yields CDR1 SGHDT and CDR2 YYEEEE. The V gene lost 2 bases and the J gene lost 4 bases, with 12 bases spanning the gap. The CDR3 totals 14 residues. The CDR3 is CASSLHDVAYGYTF. The CDR3 DNA reads as TGTGCCAGCAGCTTACACGATGTGGCCTATGGCTACACCTTC.